The next 32 T cell receptor beta chains were all read from a single sample in a study of cytomegalovirus exposure and HLA in healthy donors (dated by TCRdb to about 2017). The library relied on the immunoSEQ multiplex PCR assay. For the multiplex PCR, a mixture combining 60 forward primers for TCR Vbeta segments and 13 reverse primers for TCR Jbeta segments was used. This immuneACCESS table, as held by TCRdb, lists in-frame sequences with V and J called but not all clones. Of the missing ones, under half trace to an unresolved V gene in checked studies; the others have no known cause. A total of more than 70,000 clones appear in this sample, 76% of them only once. About 3.1% of the sample is held by the ten biggest clonotypes. Material for sequencing was PBMCs. Receptors were obtained from a middle-aged man in good health and CMV-seronegative.

V is TRBV15 and J is TRBJ2-5, with D maybe TRBD1 (6 bases). This CDR3 is built from 16 residues. V was trimmed by 1 base and J by 5 bases, leaving 17 bases between them. Germline assignment: CDR1 LNHNV and CDR2 YYDKDF (reference sequence). CDR3 coding DNA: TGTGCCACCAGCAGAGGCGGAACAGGGTTCGGGGAGACCCAGTACTTC. It encodes CATSRGGTGFGETQYF. Supplemented by reference TRBV15 and TRBJ2-5, the full variable domain reads DAMVIQNPRYQVTQFGKPVTLSCSQTLNHNVMYWYQQKSSQAPKLLFHYYDKDFNNEADTPDNFQSRRPNTSFCFLDIRSPGLGDTAMYLCATSRGGTGFGETQYFGPGTRLLVL.

This clone was detected only once. V and J are TRBV6-4 and TRBJ2-5; weak D call: TRBD2 (5 bases). Trimming pared 10 bases from V and 2 bases from J, leaving 20 bases between. Germline V lookup: CDR1 MRHNA, CDR2 SNTAGT. The CDR3 has 15 amino acids. CDR3 nucleotides: TGTGCCACCACCCCTCTGCCTGAGGGTCAAGAGACCCAGTACTTC. The encoded protein is CATTPLPEGQETQYF.

The chain recombines TRBV9 with TRBJ2-2; 7 bases fit TRBD1. Germline loops: CDR1 SGDLS, CDR2 YYNGEE. The CDR3 contains 17 residues. Losses at the gene ends were 0 bases for V and 7 bases for J; bases not matched to a gene: 12. CDR3 protein: CASSVATTRQGNGELFF. In nucleotides, the CDR3 is TGTGCCAGCAGCGTAGCTACGACGAGACAGGGAAACGGGGAGCTGTTTTTT.

The chain has TRBV5-5 and TRBJ2-7, with a possible D match to TRBD2 (6 bases). The germline V gene has CDR1 SGHKS and CDR2 YYEKEE (reference sequence). V was cut by 4 bases and J by 8 bases, with 22 bases left in between. This CDR3 contains 15 residues. CDR3 nucleotide sequence: TGTGCCAGCAGCGGATCCGGGACTCCACCCAGCCAGCAGTACTTC. Protein: CASSGSGTPPSQQYF.

The J gene is TRBJ1-2, the V gene TRBV7-2; D gene unclear. The CDR3 extends over 12 amino acids. The germline CDR1 and CDR2 sequences are SGHTA and FQGNSA. The ends were cut back, 1 base at V and 8 bases at J, with 8 bases in the middle. The CDR3 loop reads CASSLVARGYTF. Written as DNA, the CDR3 is TGTGCCAGCAGCTTAGTAGCGCGGGGCTACACCTTC.

The table lists this clone with a count of one. The V and J genes are TRBV5-1 and TRBJ1-2; D might be TRBD1 (5 bases). From germline, CDR1 is SGHRS and CDR2 YFSETQ. The CDR3 runs to 16 residues. V dropped 7 bases and J dropped 3 bases, with 22 bases sitting between them. CDR3 region: CASQQGYSEVDYGYTF. DNA of the CDR3: TGCGCCAGCCAGCAGGGCTACAGCGAGGTCGACTATGGCTACACCTTC.

The chain carries TRBV4-3 and TRBJ2-7; 9 bases line up with TRBD2. There are 16 residues in the CDR3. The V and J ends lost 1 base and 7 bases, in that order; junction bases with no gene match: 11. The germline CDR1 and CDR2 sequences are LGHNA and YSLEER. The chain's CDR3 is CASSQGTSDFQGEQYF. In nucleotides, the CDR3 is TGCGCCAGCAGCCAAGGGACTAGCGATTTTCAGGGGGAGCAGTACTTC.

The V gene is TRBV7-2, the J gene TRBJ1-3, with TRBD1 matching 8 bases. The germline V gene has CDR1 SGHTA and CDR2 FQGNSA. Trimming removed 5 bases from V and 4 bases from J; junction bases left unmatched: 13. This CDR3 has 17 amino acids. In DNA form, the CDR3 reads TGTGCCAGCAGCCCAGGGACAGGAAGAAGGGCGGGAAACACCATATATTTT. It encodes CASSPGTGRRAGNTIYF.

This clone came up a few times. The rearrangement joins TRBV12-5 to TRBJ2-1; TRBD2 agrees at 11 bases. J gave up 5 bases and V 9 bases, and 3 bases lay outside the gene matches. This CDR3 has 13 amino acids. Per germline, CDR1 LGHNT and CDR2 FRNRAP. CDR3 sequence (DNA): TGTGCTAGCCTGGGACTAGCGGACAATGAGCAGTTCTTC. Protein sequence: CASLGLADNEQFF.

The rearrangement joins TRBV2 to TRBJ1-1; D perhaps matches TRBD1 (5 bases). In germline, CDR1 is SNHLY, CDR2 FYNNEI. This CDR3 spans 12 amino acids. CDR3 DNA: TGTGCATTCAAAGGGGTGAACACTGAAGCTTTCTTT. This gives the protein CAFKGVNTEAFF.

This chain connects TRBV30 to TRBJ1-1, with D possibly being TRBD1 (6 bases). The length of the CDR3 is 16 residues. Trimming left V 7 bases short and J 3 bases short, with 24 bases between. Looked up from germline, CDR1 is GTSNPN and CDR2 is SVGIG (reference sequence). CDR3 protein: CAFRSRGGMRHTEAFF. DNA for the CDR3: TGTGCCTTTCGATCCAGGGGTGGAATGAGGCACACTGAAGCTTTCTTT.

The gene calls are TRBV27 and TRBJ2-5; D call uncertain. Germline V lookup: CDR1 MNHEY, CDR2 SMNVEV (reference sequence). Trimming pared 5 bases from V and 1 base from J, leaving 8 bases between. There are 13 residues in the CDR3. The CDR3 is CASSLDGQETQYF. CDR3 bases: TGTGCCAGCAGTCTAGACGGCCAAGAGACCCAGTACTTC.

The rearrangement joins TRBV10-3 to TRBJ1-1; tentative D call: TRBD1 (5 bases). V lost 3 bases to trimming and J lost 1 base, with 6 bases between them. Germline lookup yields CDR1 ENHRY and CDR2 SYGVKD. This CDR3 region has 13 residues. CDR3 region: CAISDQGNTEAFF. The CDR3 DNA reads TGTGCCATCAGTGATCAGGGGAACACTGAAGCTTTCTTT.

J is TRBJ2-5 and V is TRBV6-5; no definite D call. The DNA end is a closer match to TRBJ2-7, so the J assignment may be wrong. The CDR3 spans 11 residues. Germline CDR1 reads MNHEY; CDR2 reads SVGAGI. CDR3 nucleotides: TGTGCCAGCCGATACTCTTACGAGCAGTACTTC. Translating it yields CASRYSYEQYF.

The rearrangement links TRBV7-9 to TRBJ1-4; D possibly corresponds to TRBD1 (6 bases). CDR3 size: 16 residues. Trimming took 5 bases from V and 5 from J, leaving 18 bases between them. Germline V CDR1 and CDR2: SEHNR, FQNEAQ (reference sequence). The CDR3 DNA follows: TGTGCCAGCAGCCAGACCACAGGACAGCTCAATGAAAAACTGTTTTTT. It codes for CASSQTTGQLNEKLFF.

The chain joins TRBV27 to TRBJ1-6, with unresolved D. The CDR3 is 12 amino acids. Per the germline V gene, CDR1 is MNHEY and CDR2 is SMNVEV (reference sequence). Trimming stripped 5 bases from V and 8 bases from J, with 7 bases between. CDR3 bases: TGTGCCAGCAGTCTAACTGATTCACCCCTCCACTTT. Translating it yields CASSLTDSPLHF.

The chain is built from TRBV5-1 and TRBJ1-1, with D hard to call. With 5 bases removed from V and 1 base from J, the gap between germline ends came to 15 bases. Germline CDR1 is SGHRS and CDR2 is YFSETQ. CDR3 length: 15 residues. CDR3 sequence: CASRSCGKGNTEAFF. The DNA of the CDR3 is TGCGCCAGCAGATCGTGCGGGAAGGGGAACACTGAAGCTTTCTTT.

The chain employs TRBV30 and TRBJ1-1, with 7 nucleotides matching TRBD1. CDR1 is GTSNPN, CDR2 SVGIG, per germline (reference sequence). CDR3 size: 12 residues. The J segment lost 4 bases and the V segment lost 1 base, leaving 0 bases of the junction unmatched. DNA of the CDR3: TGTGCCTGGAGTGCAGGGGGCACTGAAGCTTTCTTT. Protein product: CAWSAGGTEAFF.

The chain couples TRBV6-1 to TRBJ2-7; a possible D gene is TRBD1 (5 bases). CDR3 size: 14 residues. Trimming took 3 bases from V and 2 from J, leaving 11 bases between them. Germline CDR1 reads MNHNS; CDR2 reads SASEGT. CDR3 nucleotide sequence: TGTGCCAGCAGTGAGCCTGGACAACCCTACGAGCAGTACTTC. This translates into CASSEPGQPYEQYF.

V usage is TRBV30 and J usage is TRBJ1-6; D not certain. This CDR3 spans 15 amino acids. V lost 3 bases and J 4 bases, leaving 13 bases between the germline ends. Germline values: CDR1 GTSNPN, CDR2 SVGIG (reference sequence). CDR3 bases: TGTGCCTGGAGCGGCGGGAAAAGATATAATTCACCCCTCCACTTT. Protein: CAWSGGKRYNSPLHF.

This clone was seen a few times. An end of the junction differs from the germline gene, which may be a read error. This rearrangement joins TRBV15 to TRBJ1-1, with D possibly TRBD1 on 6 matching bases. The CDR3 is made up of 12 amino acids. Looked up from germline, CDR1 is LNHNV and CDR2 is YYDKDF (reference sequence). The CDR3 nucleotides read TGTGCCACCAGCAGAGATAAGAGGGGGTGCACGTTT. Encoded protein: CATSRDKRGCTF. Full variable domain (missing parts from reference TRBV15 and TRBJ1-1): DAMVIQNPRYQVTQFGKPVTLSCSQTLNHNVMYWYQQKSSQAPKLLFHYYDKDFNNEADTPDNFQSRRPNTSFCFLDIRSPGLGDTAMYLCATSRDKRGCTFGQGTRLTVV.

The chain carries TRBV9 and TRBJ1-1; maybe TRBD1 (5 bases). V lost 4 bases and J 3 bases, leaving 10 bases between the germline ends. This CDR3 contains 13 residues. CDR1 and CDR2 (germline): SGDLS, YYNGEE. CDR3 in DNA: TGTGCCAGCAGCCTGGGGGGTGACACTGAAGCTTTCTTT. Amino acid sequence: CASSLGGDTEAFF.

This chain links TRBV7-8 with TRBJ1-3; D unclear. The CDR3 is 17 residues long. CDR1 and CDR2 from the germline V gene are SGHVS and FQNEAQ. Trimming removed 1 base at V and 5 bases at J, with 18 bases between. The CDR3 is CASSLERPGGSRNTIYF. CDR3 DNA sequence: TGTGCCAGCAGCTTAGAAAGGCCGGGAGGTAGTAGAAACACCATATATTTT.

The chain links TRBV28 to TRBJ2-6; D may be TRBD2 (7 bases). In germline, CDR1 is MDHEN, CDR2 SYDVKM. Deletions cut 0 bases from V and 0 bases from J, with 18 bases between. This CDR3 has 20 residues. The CDR3 DNA reads TGTGCCAGCAGTTTATGGGAAGGGGGGGCCCCCTACTCTGGGGCCAACGTCCTGACTTTC. Its translation: CASSLWEGGAPYSGANVLTF.

Points on this clone: The identical CDR3 is also encoded by other nucleotide sequences in the sample. CDR3 residues: CASSLGLADYNEQFF. The CDR3 DNA reads as TGCGCCAGCAGCTTGGGACTAGCGGACTACAATGAGCAGTTCTTC. V and J are TRBV5-1 and TRBJ2-1; 9 bases are a match to TRBD2. Germline V CDR1 and CDR2: SGHRS, YFSETQ. The V segment lost 0 bases and the J segment 3 bases; nucleotides outside the gene matches: 1. CDR3 length: 15 residues.

The rearrangement uses TRBV11-3 and TRBJ2-4, with D uncertain. Germline V gives CDR1 SGHNT, CDR2 YENEEA. Between the trimmed V and J ends, which lost 0 bases and 0 bases, there was a span of 6 bases. This CDR3 is built from 15 residues. The CDR3 sequence: CASSLDRGAKNIQYF. CDR3 coding DNA: TGTGCCAGCAGCTTAGATCGAGGAGCCAAAAACATTCAGTACTTC.

The chain joins TRBV2 to TRBJ1-4; TRBD1 is a possible D gene (5 bases). The CDR3 spans 12 residues. Germline V gene data show CDR1 as SNHLY and CDR2 as FYNNEI. Trimming took 5 bases from V and 11 from J, leaving 12 bases between them. CDR3: CASSTGGSKLFF. CDR3 DNA: TGTGCCAGCAGTACCGGGGGGAGCAAACTGTTTTTT.

This clone was counted at least ten times. The chain employs TRBV4-2 and TRBJ2-3, with 10 bases aligning to TRBD2. CDR3 length equals 17 residues. V was clipped by 0 bases and J by 5 bases; unmatched bases: 8. Germline V gene data show CDR1 as LGHNA and CDR2 as YNFKEQ. The CDR3 loop reads CASSQESSGGEVDTQYF. The DNA for the CDR3 is TGTGCCAGCAGCCAAGAATCTAGCGGGGGCGAGGTAGATACGCAGTATTTT.

The rearrangement links TRBV5-1 to TRBJ1-5; 7 bases fit TRBD1. The germline V gene encodes CDR1 SGHRS and CDR2 YFSETQ. CDR3 length equals 12 residues. J gave up 9 bases and V 3 bases, and 3 bases lay outside the gene matches. CDR3 loop: CASSSPGGPQHF. The CDR3 DNA reads TGCGCCAGCAGCTCCCCAGGGGGGCCCCAGCATTTT. Based on the CDR3 plus reference TRBV5-1 and TRBJ1-5, the full variable domain is KAGVTQTPRYLIKTRGQQVTLSCSPISGHRSVSWYQQTPGQGLQFLFEYFSETQRNKGNFPGRFSGRQFSNSRSEMNVSTLELGDSALYLCASSSPGGPQHFGDGTRLSIL.

The chain combines TRBV6-5 with TRBJ2-1; 9 positions match TRBD2. Germline V gene data show CDR1 as MNHEY and CDR2 as SVGAGI. Germline trimming cut 0 bases from V and 6 bases from J; bases unmatched to any gene: 3. The CDR3 has 15 residues. The CDR3 DNA follows: TGTGCCAGCAGTTACTCAAGCGGGGGGTCCAATGAGCAGTTCTTC. It is translated as CASSYSSGGSNEQFF.

CDR3 sequence (DNA): TGTGCCAGCAGCTCCCCCCCCGGTGTTGTTGGCTACACCTTC. Protein product: CASSSPPGVVGYTF. The chain links TRBV7-9 to TRBJ1-2; D gene ambiguous. This CDR3 is 14 amino acids long. V was clipped by 4 bases and J by 7 bases, with 16 bases between them. CDR1 is SEHNR, CDR2 FQNEAQ, per germline (reference sequence).

The chain combines TRBV19 with TRBJ1-5, with D perhaps matching TRBD1 (6 bases). The CDR3 has 13 amino acids. The V and J ends lost 6 bases and 4 bases respectively, with 10 bases between them. Germline V gene data show CDR1 as LNHDA and CDR2 as SQIVND (reference sequence). The CDR3 sequence: CASREQGNQPQHF. DNA of the CDR3: TGTGCCAGTAGAGAACAGGGAAATCAGCCCCAGCATTTT.